The 28 T cell receptor beta chains given below trace back to one sample, sequenced in a study of OX40 agonist ivuxolimab in advanced cancers. The table came from immunoSEQ multiplex PCR; TCRdb's copy has only in-frame clones and leaves some out. Of tens of thousands of clones listed, approximately 89% are singletons. The sequenced sample was CD4+ or CD8+ T cells sorted from blood, obtained in a trial of the OX40 agonist ivuxolimab. All receptors come from an adult with an advanced solid tumor such as melanoma, head and neck, liver or kidney cancer.

The rearrangement links TRBV9 to TRBJ2-7, with a tentative D call TRBD1 (5 bases). The CDR3 length is 12 residues. V gave up 4 bases and J gave up 7 bases, with 12 bases separating them. Per germline, CDR1 SGDLS and CDR2 YYNGEE. The CDR3 DNA follows: TGTGCCAGCAGCCCCACCCCAGGGGAGCAGTACTTC. Protein product: CASSPTPGEQYF.

This chain connects TRBV7-2 to TRBJ2-7; D not certain. Germline V gene data show CDR1 as SGHTA and CDR2 as FQGNSA. The V and J ends lost 4 bases and 9 bases respectively, with 13 bases between them. The CDR3 is 12 residues long. CDR3 protein: CASSSDRRGQYF. The DNA of the CDR3 is TGTGCCAGCAGCTCAGACCGTCGTGGGCAGTACTTC.

The table lists this clone with a count of one. This sequence joins TRBV18 and TRBJ2-2, with 8 bases matching TRBD1. V shed 8 bases and J 2 bases; nucleotides not matched to a gene: 7. The CDR3 covers 15 residues. The germline V gene has CDR1 KGHSH and CDR2 LQKENI. CDR3 coding DNA: TGTGCCAGCCTAGGGGACAGGCAAAACACCGGGGAGCTGTTTTTT. Translation gives CASLGDRQNTGELFF.

This chain links TRBV4-1 with TRBJ2-7; tentatively, D is TRBD1 (6 bases). Germline V gives CDR1 MGHRA, CDR2 YSYEKL. With 2 bases removed from V and 7 bases from J, the gap between germline ends came to 18 bases. The length of the CDR3 is 15 residues. The CDR3 DNA reads as TGCGCCAGCAGCCAATTGGTGGACAGCACCTTTGAGCAGTACTTC. This codes for CASSQLVDSTFEQYF.

The rearrangement joins TRBV6-6 to TRBJ2-7; 7 positions match TRBD2. CDR1 MNHNY and CDR2 SVGAGI come from the germline V gene (reference sequence). The CDR3 consists of 14 residues. With 2 bases clipped from V and 3 bases from J, the junction kept 4 bases outside the gene matches. The CDR3 reads CASSYPGEGYEQYF. CDR3 nucleotide sequence: TGTGCCAGCAGTTACCCGGGGGAGGGCTACGAGCAGTACTTC.

This chain links TRBV28 with TRBJ2-6; the D gene is possibly TRBD1 (6 bases). The CDR3 is 14 amino acids. The ends were cut back, 6 bases at V and 2 bases at J, with 8 bases in the middle. Germline-derived CDR1 and CDR2 are MDHEN and SYDVKM. The CDR3 sequence: CASRSGAGANVLTF. Here the CDR3 DNA reads TGTGCCAGCAGGTCAGGGGCTGGGGCCAACGTCCTGACTTTC.

This rearrangement joins TRBV28 to TRBJ2-7, with D uncertain. V gave up 2 bases and J gave up 3 bases, with 8 bases separating them. CDR1 and CDR2 from the germline V gene are MDHEN and SYDVKM. The CDR3 is 13 amino acids. CDR3 sequence (DNA): TGTGCCAGCAGTTTAGGGGAAATCTACGAGCAGTACTTC. Translation gives CASSLGEIYEQYF.

This rearrangement joins TRBV18 to TRBJ2-1, with TRBD1 identical over 7 bases. The germline V gene encodes CDR1 KGHSH and CDR2 LQKENI. The CDR3 spans 16 residues. Trimming removed 6 bases from V and 2 bases from J; junction bases left unmatched: 10. The CDR3 bases are TGTGCCAGCTCCTACGGGCAGGGGGTAACCTACAATGAGCAGTTCTTC. It encodes CASSYGQGVTYNEQFF.

The chain recombines TRBV5-1 with TRBJ2-1; TRBD1 aligns across 11 bases. The CDR3 is 14 amino acids. The J segment lost 10 bases and the V segment lost 5 bases, leaving 8 bases of the junction unmatched. Germline CDR1 and CDR2: SGHRS and YFSETQ. In nucleotides, the CDR3 is TGCGCCAGCAGTTCCGGGACAGGGGGGCTGGAGCAGTTCTTC. Protein: CASSSGTGGLEQFF.

The count of this clone is one. The chain links TRBV9 to TRBJ2-1; maybe TRBD1 (6 bases). V lost 4 bases and J lost 5, with 10 bases in between. The CDR3 is made up of 13 amino acids. Germline V gene lookup returns CDR1 SGDLS and CDR2 YYNGEE. CDR3 residues: CASSFGGDNEQFF. DNA of the CDR3: TGTGCCAGCAGCTTTGGGGGCGACAATGAGCAGTTCTTC. The full variable domain, in which reference TRBV9 and TRBJ2-1 provide the parts outside the CDR3, is DSGVTQTPKHLITATGQRVTLRCSPRSGDLSVYWYQQSLDQGLQFLIQYYNGEERAKGNILERFSAQQFPDLHSELNLSSLELGDSALYFCASSFGGDNEQFFGPGTRLTVL.

The rearrangement uses TRBV28 and TRBJ2-1, with D unresolved. The CDR3 has 11 amino acids. In germline, CDR1 is MDHEN, CDR2 SYDVKM. Trimming left V 6 bases short and J 2 bases short, with 2 bases between. The chain's CDR3 is CASRTYNEQFF. The CDR3 DNA sequence: TGTGCCAGCAGGACCTACAATGAGCAGTTCTTC. The full variable domain, in which reference TRBV28 and TRBJ2-1 provide the parts outside the CDR3, is DVKVTQSSRYLVKRTGEKVFLECVQDMDHENMFWYRQDPGLGLRLIYFSYDVKMKEKGDIPEGYSVSREKKERFSLILESASTNQTSMYLCASRTYNEQFFGPGTRLTVL.

Here the CDR3 DNA reads TGTGCCACCAGCAGAGAGGCAAGAGAGACCCAGTACTTC. Protein sequence: CATSREARETQYF. The rearrangement links TRBV15 to TRBJ2-5; D is unclear. The germline V and J ends were trimmed by 0 bases and 4 bases, with 6 bases remaining between them. Germline lookup yields CDR1 LNHNV and CDR2 YYDKDF (reference sequence). The CDR3 is made up of 13 amino acids. Together with reference TRBV15 and TRBJ2-5, the CDR3 gives the full variable domain: DAMVIQNPRYQVTQFGKPVTLSCSQTLNHNVMYWYQQKSSQAPKLLFHYYDKDFNNEADTPDNFQSRRPNTSFCFLDIRSPGLGDTAMYLCATSREARETQYFGPGTRLLVL.

V and J are TRBV27 and TRBJ2-1, with 7 bases aligning to TRBD1. The CDR3 totals 13 residues. V lost 3 bases and J lost 9; bases outside the gene matches: 5. Germline CDR1 and CDR2: MNHEY and SMNVEV (reference sequence). CDR3 protein: CASSLWTGGEQFF. For the CDR3, the DNA is TGTGCCAGCAGTTTGTGGACAGGTGGTGAGCAGTTCTTC.

CDR3 DNA sequence: TGTGCCAGCAGCGCCTGGACAGTTGGCGATGAGCAGTTCTTC. Residues: CASSAWTVGDEQFF. J is TRBJ2-1 and V is TRBV9; weak D call: TRBD1 (6 bases). The germline V gene encodes CDR1 SGDLS and CDR2 YYNGEE. Trimming pared 3 bases from V and 8 bases from J, leaving 15 bases between. This CDR3 comprises 14 residues.

J is TRBJ2-3 and V is TRBV7-6; D unresolved. V shed 1 base and J shed 2 bases, with 16 bases lying between them. The CDR3 spans 17 residues. Germline V lookup: CDR1 SGHVS, CDR2 FNYEAQ. Written as DNA, the CDR3 is TGTGCCAGCAGCTTAGGGATCTCGGGCACCACCACAGATACGCAGTATTTT. It encodes CASSLGISGTTTDTQYF.

The chain carries TRBV6-5 and TRBJ1-6; D is possibly TRBD1 (5 bases). V gave up 5 bases and J gave up 7 bases, with 12 bases separating them. The CDR3 spans 14 residues. Germline assignment: CDR1 MNHEY and CDR2 SVGAGI. CDR3 amino acids: CASSPRAGNSPLHF. CDR3 DNA sequence: TGTGCCAGCAGTCCCAGGGCTGGCAATTCACCCCTCCACTTT.

The chain combines TRBV5-1 with TRBJ2-3, with 9 nucleotides matching TRBD1. V lost 5 bases to trimming and J lost 5 bases; unmatched junction nucleotides: 9. Germline assignment: CDR1 SGHRS and CDR2 YFSETQ. The CDR3 is 15 residues long. This chain's CDR3 is CASSKTGGVRDTQYF. The CDR3 nucleotides read TGCGCCAGCAGTAAGACAGGGGGAGTGAGAGATACGCAGTATTTT.

V usage is TRBV9 and J usage is TRBJ1-1; D is ambiguous. This CDR3 is built from 15 residues. The V gene's germline CDR1 is SGDLS and CDR2 YYNGEE. The V gene lost 0 bases and the J gene lost 1 base, with 10 bases spanning the gap. In nucleotides, the CDR3 is TGTGCCAGCAGCGTAGTTGACTGGGGGAACACTGAAGCTTTCTTT. Its protein product is CASSVVDWGNTEAFF. The full variable domain, rest sourced from reference TRBV9 and TRBJ1-1, is DSGVTQTPKHLITATGQRVTLRCSPRSGDLSVYWYQQSLDQGLQFLIQYYNGEERAKGNILERFSAQQFPDLHSELNLSSLELGDSALYFCASSVVDWGNTEAFFGQGTRLTVV.

This clone has only a few counts. The V gene is TRBV28, the J gene TRBJ2-1; D possibly corresponds to TRBD1 (5 bases). CDR1 is MDHEN, CDR2 SYDVKM, per germline. The V end lost 6 bases, the J end lost 0 bases, and 18 bases lay between the germline ends. The CDR3 covers 17 residues. CDR3 sequence: CASRKWGFTASYNEQFF. The CDR3 DNA reads TGTGCCAGCAGAAAATGGGGCTTCACCGCCTCCTACAATGAGCAGTTCTTC.

This clone occurred a few times. V usage is TRBV9 and J usage is TRBJ1-5; TRBD1 matches at 8 bases. Germline CDR1 SGDLS, CDR2 YYNGEE. CDR3 size: 15 residues. J gave up 4 bases and V 3 bases, and 6 bases lay outside the gene matches. The CDR3 here is CASSAGQGYNQPQHF. The DNA for the CDR3 is TGTGCCAGCAGCGCCGGACAGGGTTATAATCAGCCCCAGCATTTT.

The chain recombines TRBV6-6 with TRBJ2-6; D is unresolved. The germline V gene encodes CDR1 MNHNY and CDR2 SVGAGI (reference sequence). The CDR3 is made up of 15 amino acids. The V and J ends lost 4 bases and 2 bases respectively, with 9 bases between them. Here the CDR3 DNA reads TGTGCCAGCAGTTCCAGAGGAGCTGGGGCCAACGTCCTGACTTTC. Translating it yields CASSSRGAGANVLTF.

The CDR3 spells CASSSHGGRANTGELFF. The CDR3 nucleotides read TGTGCCAGCAGTAGTCATGGCGGGAGGGCGAACACCGGGGAGCTGTTTTTT. The genes are TRBV28 and TRBJ2-2; 9 bases fit TRBD2. Trimming took 5 bases from V and 0 from J; bases not matched to a gene: 7. The germline gives CDR1 MDHEN, CDR2 SYDVKM. This CDR3 spans 17 amino acids.

The V call is TRBV6-5, the J call TRBJ1-2; TRBD1 aligns across 10 bases. The V gene's germline CDR1 is MNHEY and CDR2 SVGAGI. The junction had 3 bases not matched to a gene; V was cut back by 6 bases and J by 2 bases. This CDR3 contains 14 residues. CDR3 DNA: TGTGCCAGCAGACGGGGACAGGGGAACTATGGCTACACCTTC. Encoded protein: CASRRGQGNYGYTF.

The CDR3 coding sequence is TGTGCCAGCAGCTTATGGGCAGGGCATGGCTACACCTTC. Translated, it gives CASSLWAGHGYTF. J is TRBJ1-2 and V is TRBV7-9; tentative D call: TRBD1 (5 bases). The CDR3 length is 13 residues. V shed 2 bases and J shed 6 bases, with 10 bases lying between them. Germline V gives CDR1 SEHNR, CDR2 FQNEAQ (reference sequence).

The rearrangement joins TRBV7-3 to TRBJ1-1; D perhaps matches TRBD1 (5 bases). The germline V gene encodes CDR1 SGHTA and CDR2 FQGTGA. V lost 2 bases to trimming and J lost 5 bases, with 12 bases between them. The CDR3 length is 14 residues. CDR3 in DNA: TGTGCCAGCAGCTTACGGGGCGCCGGTACTGAAGCTTTCTTT. As protein: CASSLRGAGTEAFF. Combining the CDR3 with reference TRBV7-3 and TRBJ1-1 gives the whole variable domain GAGVSQTPSNKVTEKGKYVELRCDPISGHTALYWYRQSLGQGPEFLIYFQGTGAADDSGLPNDRFFAVRPEGSVSTLKIQRTERGDSAVYLCASSLRGAGTEAFFGQGTRLTVV.

V gene TRBV28 combines with J gene TRBJ1-2; 8 nucleotides align to TRBD1. CDR3 size: 13 residues. With 4 bases clipped from V and 7 bases from J, the junction kept 5 bases outside the gene matches. Germline loops: CDR1 MDHEN, CDR2 SYDVKM. This chain's CDR3 is CASSSGQGGGYTF. As DNA, the CDR3 is TGTGCCAGCAGTTCCGGACAGGGTGGTGGCTACACCTTC.

This chain joins TRBV19 and TRBJ1-4, with D possibly TRBD1 on 5 matching bases. CDR3 size: 15 residues. V was shortened by 5 bases and J by 4 bases, with 14 bases between the two germline ends. Looked up from germline, CDR1 is LNHDA and CDR2 is SQIVND (reference sequence). CDR3 DNA: TGTGCCAGTAGTTCACTCTCGGGGGTTAATGAAAAACTGTTTTTT. It codes for CASSSLSGVNEKLFF.

The V and J genes are TRBV7-2 and TRBJ2-3; D gene unclear. CDR1 is SGHTA, CDR2 FQGNSA, per germline. The V gene lost 0 bases and the J gene lost 3 bases, with 13 bases spanning the gap. CDR3 length: 16 residues. The CDR3 DNA sequence: TGTGCCAGCAGCTTAGCGGGGTTAGGAAATACAGATACGCAGTATTTT. Residues: CASSLAGLGNTDTQYF. Full variable domain (remainder filled in from reference TRBV7-2 and TRBJ2-3): GAGVSQSPSNKVTEKGKDVELRCDPISGHTALYWYRQSLGQGLEFLIYFQGNSAPDKSGLPSDRFSAERTGGSVSTLTIQRTQQEDSAVYLCASSLAGLGNTDTQYFGPGTRLTVL.